This T cell receptor beta chain comes out of a study of blood T cells in healthy people across ages. It was with a sample-barcoded 5' primer and a J-beta primer mix that a second PCR of roughly 6 to 12 cycles was run. TCRdb reprocessed the 5' RACE reads with MiXCR, giving one entry per CDR3 protein. The table has about 700,000 distinct CDR3 sequences, about 34% seen once. About this clonotype: One end of the junction varies from germline; a read error may be responsible.

The source is a woman aged 80 or over in good health. Sequenced sample: blood.

The CDR3, as DNA: TGTCCCAGCAGCCGGTCAGGGGAAGAGACCCAGTACTTC. It specifies CPSSRSGEETQYF. The chain carries TRBV3-1 and TRBJ2-5; D may be TRBD1 (6 bases). Germline V lookup: CDR1 LGHDT, CDR2 YNNKEL (reference sequence). This CDR3 contains 13 residues.